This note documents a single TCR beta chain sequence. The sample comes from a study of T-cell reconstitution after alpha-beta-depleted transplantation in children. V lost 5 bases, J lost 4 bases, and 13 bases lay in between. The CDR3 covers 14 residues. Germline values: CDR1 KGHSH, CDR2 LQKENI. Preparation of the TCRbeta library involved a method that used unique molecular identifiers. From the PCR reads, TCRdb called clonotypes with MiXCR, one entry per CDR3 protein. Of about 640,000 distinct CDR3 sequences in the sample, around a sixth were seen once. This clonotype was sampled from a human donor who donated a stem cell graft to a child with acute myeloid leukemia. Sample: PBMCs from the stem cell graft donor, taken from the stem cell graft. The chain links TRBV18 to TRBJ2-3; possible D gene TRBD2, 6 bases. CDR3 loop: CASSSLGGADTQYF. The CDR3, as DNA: TGTGCCAGCTCATCGCTGGGGGGTGCAGATACGCAGTATTTT.